This T cell receptor beta chain was captured by sequencing in a study of T-cell memory formation after mild COVID-19. 5'RACE with constant-segment primers built TCRalpha and TCRbeta cDNA libraries with UMIs. Each CDR3 protein is one row after TCRdb ran MiXCR on the 5' RACE reads. Among around 340,000 distinct CDR3 sequences, more than 20% were seen once, and the ten largest hold around an eighth. Germline V CDR1 and CDR2: MNHEY, SVGAGI. The junction had 7 bases not matched to a gene; V was cut back by 2 bases and J by 3 bases. The length of the CDR3 is 16 residues. The material sequenced was PBMCs or a T cell subset sorted from them (not recorded which). The sequence derives from an adult woman who had mild COVID-19 (a few samples of this study predate the infection). Cell type and time point are not known. V gene TRBV6-5 combines with J gene TRBJ2-7; 10 positions match TRBD1. The CDR3: CASSYRLDRGVYEQYF. The CDR3 nucleotides are TGTGCCAGCAGTTACCGATTGGACAGGGGGGTCTACGAGCAGTACTTC.